This T cell receptor beta chain was found in a study of shared clonotypes between healthy human individuals. About the study: Contributing individuals were two females and three males aged 18 to 49. Study findings and constraints: Only blood underwent sampling, and tissue repertoires likely differ.

The naive CD8 population came from CD45RO-negative cells selected for CCR7, without terminally differentiated effector memory CD45RA+ cells. Remarks on this clone: As yet, its antigen is unknown.

This table comes from immunoSEQ multiplex PCR, and its TCRdb copy is limited to in-frame clones, with some not included. The top ten clones hold 0.2% to 0.25% of a sample with 700,000 to 950,000 clones, 96% of them seen once. What was sequenced was naive CD8+ T cells sorted from blood. The clonotype originates from a man between 25 and 39 years old in good health.

For the CDR3, the DNA is TGTGCCAGTAGTACGTTACAGGGGGCGAACACTGAAGCTTTCTTT. This codes for CASSTLQGANTEAFF. The chain combines TRBV19 with TRBJ1-1, with 9 bases that match TRBD1. Per the germline V gene, CDR1 is LNHDA and CDR2 is SQIVND (reference sequence). Losses at the gene ends were 4 bases for V and 1 base for J; bases not matched to a gene: 4. The CDR3 consists of 15 residues.